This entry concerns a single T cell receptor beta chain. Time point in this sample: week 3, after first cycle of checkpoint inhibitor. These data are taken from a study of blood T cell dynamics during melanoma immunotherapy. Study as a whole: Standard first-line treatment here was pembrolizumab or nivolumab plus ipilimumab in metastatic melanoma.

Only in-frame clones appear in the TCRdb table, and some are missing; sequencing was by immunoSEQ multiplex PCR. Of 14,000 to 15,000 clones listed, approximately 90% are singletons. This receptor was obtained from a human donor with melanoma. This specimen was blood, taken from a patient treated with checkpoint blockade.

In DNA form, the CDR3 reads TGCGCCAGCAGCCAAGAACTGTGGCTTGAAGCTTTCTTT. Translated: CASSQELWLEAFF. V and J are TRBV4-3 and TRBJ1-1; D is unresolved. Germline CDR1 and CDR2: LGHNA and YSLEER. The CDR3 sequence is 13 residues long. V lost 0 bases and J 7 bases, leaving 9 bases between the germline ends.